What follows are 21 T cell receptor beta chains derived from one specimen sequenced in a study of lymphopenia after photon versus proton radiotherapy. TCRdb's copy holds only in-frame clones and misses some; the assay was immunoSEQ multiplex PCR. The sample holds 70,000 to 95,000 clones, 83% seen once. Sample: peripheral blood, taken from a patient treated with proton-based radiotherapy. These receptors were taken from a man in his 60s with pancreatic cancer.

The chain recombines TRBV28 with TRBJ2-4, with D perhaps matching TRBD2 (5 bases). The CDR3 covers 15 residues. The germline gives CDR1 MDHEN, CDR2 SYDVKM. The CDR3 reads CAIPRGDLAKNIQYF. The DNA for the CDR3 is TGTGCTATCCCCCGGGGAGATCTAGCCAAAAACATTCAGTACTTC.

The gene calls are TRBV29-1 and TRBJ2-7, with D perhaps matching TRBD1 (5 bases). Trimming shortened V by 7 bases and J by 3 bases, and 13 bases separated the two germline ends. Germline-derived CDR1 and CDR2 are SQVTM and ANQGSEA. This CDR3 has 12 residues. CDR3 nucleotides: TGCAGCGGTTCCGAAGGACACTACGAGCAGTACTTC. It is translated as CSGSEGHYEQYF.

V gene TRBV6-5 combines with J gene TRBJ1-4; tentative D call: TRBD1 (5 bases). V lost 7 bases to trimming and J lost 3 bases, with 15 bases between them. The CDR3 contains 15 residues. Germline V gene sequence: CDR1 MNHEY, CDR2 SVGAGI. The CDR3 bases are TGTGCCAGCAAGATAAGGGGTCTGGCTAATGAAAAACTGTTTTTT. Translated: CASKIRGLANEKLFF.

The V gene is TRBV6-6, the J gene TRBJ2-7; no clear D gene. V was shortened by 6 bases and J by 2 bases, with 11 bases between the two germline ends. This CDR3 has 13 amino acids. Germline assignment: CDR1 MNHNY and CDR2 SVGAGI (reference sequence). CDR3 in amino acids: CASSALPAYEQYF. CDR3 nucleotide sequence: TGTGCCAGCAGCGCCCTCCCTGCCTACGAGCAGTACTTC.

The rearrangement links TRBV19 to TRBJ1-5, with D hard to call. The CDR3 loop spans 15 amino acids. V was clipped by 8 bases and J by 0 bases, with 14 bases between them. Per germline, CDR1 LNHDA and CDR2 SQIVND (reference sequence). The CDR3 is CASSLGGSSNQPQHF. The CDR3 DNA follows: TGTGCCAGTTCTCTGGGTGGCTCTAGCAATCAGCCCCAGCATTTT.

The chain joins TRBV5-6 to TRBJ2-7; perhaps TRBD2 as D (6 bases). Germline CDR1 SGHDT, CDR2 YYEEEE. The CDR3 runs to 15 residues. V lost 4 bases to trimming and J lost 5 bases, with 19 bases between them. The CDR3 coding sequence is TGTGCCAGCAGCACATCGGGGGTCCCCCCCCACGAGCAGTACTTC. As protein: CASSTSGVPPHEQYF.

The genes are TRBV10-3 and TRBJ1-1; 9 bases are shared with TRBD1. With 4 bases clipped from V and 10 bases from J, the junction kept 10 bases outside the gene matches. Germline assignment: CDR1 ENHRY and CDR2 SYGVKD. This CDR3 contains 14 residues. For the CDR3, the DNA is TGTGCCATCAGTGGGCTCCGGGACAGGGATGGAGCTTTCTTT. The encoded protein is CAISGLRDRDGAFF.

The gene calls are TRBV5-6 and TRBJ1-3; no clear D gene. Germline V gene sequence: CDR1 SGHDT, CDR2 YYEEEE. This CDR3 has 12 residues. The V end was cut by 3 bases, the J end by 3 bases, with 4 bases between. The CDR3 is CASSYSGNTIYF. CDR3 coding DNA: TGTGCCAGCAGCTACAGTGGAAACACCATATATTTT.

The chain joins TRBV9 to TRBJ2-2; D uncertain. The CDR3 has 13 residues. Germline CDR1 is SGDLS and CDR2 is YYNGEE. V dropped 0 bases and J dropped 6 bases, with 6 bases sitting between them. The DNA for the CDR3 is TGTGCCAGCAGCGTAGGTCCAGCCGGGGAGCTGTTTTTT. Translated: CASSVGPAGELFF.

The V call is TRBV15, the J call TRBJ2-2, with D unresolved. Trimming took 0 bases from V and 4 from J, leaving 15 bases between them. Germline V gene data show CDR1 as LNHNV and CDR2 as YYDKDF (reference sequence). The CDR3 contains 17 residues. The DNA of the CDR3 is TGTGCCACCAGCAGAGATCTCACAACCGTGCTCACCGGGGAGCTGTTTTTT. Its translation is CATSRDLTTVLTGELFF. The entire variable domain, with the rest obtained from reference TRBV15 and TRBJ2-2, is as follows: DAMVIQNPRYQVTQFGKPVTLSCSQTLNHNVMYWYQQKSSQAPKLLFHYYDKDFNNEADTPDNFQSRRPNTSFCFLDIRSPGLGDTAMYLCATSRDLTTVLTGELFFGEGSRLTVL.

The V call is TRBV18, the J call TRBJ1-2, with D perhaps matching TRBD1 (6 bases). Germline values: CDR1 KGHSH, CDR2 LQKENI. V was clipped by 3 bases and J by 4 bases, with 15 bases between them. This CDR3 has 15 amino acids. In DNA form, the CDR3 reads TGTGCCAGCTCACCTTCGGGAGGGGGTAGCTATGGCTACACCTTC. This codes for CASSPSGGGSYGYTF.

The chain joins TRBV28 to TRBJ2-7; 9 positions agree with TRBD1. V gave up 5 bases and J gave up 2 bases; unmatched junction bases: 10. Germline CDR1 is MDHEN and CDR2 is SYDVKM. This CDR3 spans 16 amino acids. The CDR3 DNA reads as TGTGCCAGCAGTCAATTGGGGGGACAGGGCCCCTACGAGCAGTACTTC. Protein product: CASSQLGGQGPYEQYF.

As DNA, the CDR3 is TGTGCCTGGAGTGTACTAGCGGGAGTTTACCAGTACTTC. Translation: CAWSVLAGVYQYF. The rearrangement links TRBV30 to TRBJ2-5; 11 nucleotides agree with TRBD2. The V and J ends lost 0 bases and 10 bases, in that order; junction bases with no gene match: 4. The CDR3 sequence is 13 residues long. CDR1 is GTSNPN, CDR2 SVGIG, per germline (reference sequence).

The genes are TRBV2 and TRBJ2-7, with a possible D match to TRBD2 (6 bases). The CDR3 consists of 14 residues. V shed 6 bases and J shed 0 bases, with 12 bases lying between them. Looked up from germline, CDR1 is SNHLY and CDR2 is FYNNEI. CDR3 sequence (DNA): TGTGCCAGCAGGACCGGGACTCACTCCTACGAGCAGTACTTC. This codes for CASRTGTHSYEQYF. Supplemented by reference TRBV2 and TRBJ2-7, the full variable domain reads EPEVTQTPSHQVTQMGQEVILRCVPISNHLYFYWYRQILGQKVEFLVSFYNNEISEKSEIFDDQFSVERPDGSNFTLKIRSTKLEDSAMYFCASRTGTHSYEQYFGPGTRLTVT.

This chain joins TRBV5-4 and TRBJ2-1, with a tentative D call TRBD2 (6 bases). V shed 0 bases and J shed 9 bases, with 13 bases lying between them. From germline, CDR1 is SGHNT and CDR2 YYREEE (reference sequence). This CDR3 has 14 residues. The CDR3: CASSLETRGGEQFF. DNA for the CDR3: TGTGCCAGCAGCTTGGAGACTAGAGGCGGTGAGCAGTTCTTC.

This chain uses TRBV10-3 with TRBJ2-1, with D perhaps being TRBD1 or TRBD2 (5 bases each). V lost 4 bases, J lost 10 bases, and 11 bases lay in between. Germline V lookup: CDR1 ENHRY, CDR2 SYGVKD. The CDR3 is 12 residues long. CDR3 sequence reads: CAISAPGREQFF. DNA for the CDR3: TGTGCCATCAGTGCTCCGGGACGCGAGCAGTTCTTC.

This rearrangement joins TRBV7-9 to TRBJ2-7; D possibly matches TRBD1 or TRBD2 (5 bases each). The ends were cut back, 2 bases at V and 7 bases at J, with 12 bases in the middle. Germline CDR1 SEHNR, CDR2 FQNEAQ (reference sequence). The CDR3 length is 13 residues. The CDR3 loop reads CASSLSVWGEQYF. In DNA form, the CDR3 reads TGTGCCAGCAGCTTAAGCGTCTGGGGGGAGCAGTACTTC.

This sequence joins TRBV6-5 and TRBJ1-4; D uncertain. Germline CDR1 reads MNHEY; CDR2 reads SVGAGI. The CDR3 covers 11 residues. Trimming left V 11 bases short and J 5 bases short, with 9 bases between. The CDR3 reads CAGQGNEKLFF. Written as DNA, the CDR3 is TGTGCCGGCCAAGGAAATGAAAAACTGTTTTTT.

This chain uses TRBV18 with TRBJ2-2; D unclear. Germline CDR1 is KGHSH and CDR2 is LQKENI. Trimming cost V 3 bases and J 5 bases, with 7 bases left between them. CDR3 length: 13 residues. CDR3 nucleotides: TGTGCCAGCTCACCCGTGGGGACCGGGGAGCTGTTTTTT. As protein: CASSPVGTGELFF.

V is TRBV2 and J is TRBJ2-7; 8 bases agree with TRBD1. The germline V gene has CDR1 SNHLY and CDR2 FYNNEI. The CDR3 runs to 15 residues. V was pared by 3 bases and J by 0 bases, with 4 bases of the junction left unmatched. In nucleotides, the CDR3 is TGTGCCAGCAGTGAGGACAGGGTAATCTCCTACGAGCAGTACTTC. Protein product: CASSEDRVISYEQYF.

This clone was seen just once. The J gene is TRBJ2-1, the V gene TRBV27, with 14 bases lining up with TRBD2. Losses at the gene ends were 5 bases for V and 7 bases for J; bases not matched to a gene: 7. The CDR3 is 16 residues long. CDR1 is MNHEY and CDR2 is SMNVEV in the germline V gene (reference sequence). The CDR3 spells CASSPPTSGRGNEQFF. As DNA, the CDR3 is TGTGCCAGCAGTCCCCCGACTAGCGGGAGGGGTAATGAGCAGTTCTTC.